This T cell receptor (beta chain) was sequenced during a study of T-cell reconstitution after alpha-beta-depleted transplantation in children. The CDR3 runs 15 residues. J was trimmed by 4 bases and V by 0 bases; bases with no gene match: 5. Germline V gene sequence: CDR1 MRHNA, CDR2 SNTAGT. Researchers prepared the TCRbeta library using unique molecular identifiers, the study reports. A single record per CDR3 protein comes from TCRdb applying MiXCR to the PCR reads. The sample shows about 500,000 distinct CDR3 sequences, less than 35% of them seen only once. The source is a human donor who donated a stem cell graft to a child with aplastic anemia. This specimen was PBMCs from the stem cell graft donor, taken from the stem cell graft. V and J are TRBV6-4 and TRBJ2-5, with 7 bases matching TRBD2. CDR3 in DNA: TGTGCCAGCAGTGACTCTGCGGGAGAGGCAGAGACCCAGTACTTC. It codes for CASSDSAGEAETQYF.